This is a list of T cell receptor beta chains from one sample in a study of blood T cell repertoires in COVID-19. Assay: immunoSEQ multiplex PCR; the TCRdb copy retains only in-frame clones and omits some. Of about 58,000 clones listed, around four fifths are singletons. Sequenced material: peripheral blood. The receptor set was obtained from a man in his 60s with COVID-19, enrolled during active disease. The CDR3 runs from the conserved cysteine through the conserved F or W. A D gene is named only where the DNA matches it firmly. Where a row states a size, it is once, few, many or the class of an expanded clone; other rows omit it.

d_call j_call v_call clone_size cdr3_nt cdr3_aa
NA TRBJ2-1 TRBV24-1 NA TGTGCCACCAGTGAGTCCAGGGGTCCCTTCCGGGAGCAGTTCTTC CATSESRGPFREQFF
TRBD2 TRBJ2-5 TRBV19 NA TGTGCCAGTAGCCCGATGAGCGGGAGAGGGAGTGGGGAGACCCAGTACTTC CASSPMSGRGSGETQYF
TRBD1 TRBJ1-1 TRBV7-2 NA TGTGCCAGCAGCTTAGGGGGGGACAGGACCATCTTT CASSLGGDRTIF
TRBD1 TRBJ2-5 TRBV10-3 few TGTGCCATCACCCGGGACAGGGACCAAGAGACCCAGTACTTC CAITRDRDQETQYF
NA TRBJ1-2 TRBV5-1 NA TGCGCCAGCAGCCCGGTGACAGGCCCCTATGGCTACACCTTC CASSPVTGPYGYTF
NA TRBJ1-4 TRBV9 once TGTGCCAGCAGCGTAGTGGGGGCCTGGGGTGAAAAACTGTTTTTT CASSVVGAWGEKLFF
TRBD1 TRBJ1-1 TRBV30 few TGTGCCTTGACAGGGGGGAACACTGAAGCTTTCTTT CALTGGNTEAFF
TRBD1 TRBJ1-6 TRBV18 NA TGTGCCAGCTCACCGGGACAGGGGGCATTAAATTCACCCCTCCACTTT CASSPGQGALNSPLHF
TRBD1 TRBJ2-7 TRBV5-1 NA TGCGCCCGCTTACCCGGAGGGACAGGGGGGGACGAGCAGTACTTC CARLPGGTGGDEQYF
NA TRBJ2-1 TRBV15 NA TGTGCCACCAGCAGAGATCTAGCCGCGGGGGAGCAGTTCTTC CATSRDLAAGEQFF
TRBD2 TRBJ2-5 TRBV5-1 once TGCGCCAGCAGCCTTAGCGGGGAAGAGACCCAGTACTTC CASSLSGEETQYF
NA TRBJ2-5 TRBV25-1 NA TGTGCCAGCAGTGAATTTGGCGGCACGGGGACCCAGTACTTC CASSEFGGTGTQYF
NA TRBJ1-2 TRBV7-9 NA TGTGCCAGCAGCCCCCTCCCCAGCGCAATCGGCTACACCTTC CASSPLPSAIGYTF
NA TRBJ2-7 TRBV6-2/TRBV6-3 NA TGTGCCAGCAGTTATTGGCAGGGCTACGAGCAGTACTTC CASSYWQGYEQYF
TRBD1 TRBJ2-3 TRBV7-2 NA TGTGCCAGCAGCTGGGACAGGGCGACAGATACGCAGTATTTT CASSWDRATDTQYF
NA TRBJ1-4 TRBV11-3 NA TGTGCCAGCAGTCCTGCGGGGGTCGACGAAAAACTGTTTTTT CASSPAGVDEKLFF
NA TRBJ1-1 TRBV7-9 once TGTGCCAGCAGCTTAGCCAGGGGCGTCACTGAAGCTTTCTTT CASSLARGVTEAFF
TRBD1 TRBJ1-1 TRBV5-6 NA TGTGCCAGCAGCTTGACAGGGGCGAGAGGGAACACTGAAGCTTTCTTT CASSLTGARGNTEAFF
NA TRBJ2-7 TRBV30 few TGTGCCTGGAGCGATATGACCGGCGGGGCCTTTGAGCAGTACTTC CAWSDMTGGAFEQYF
TRBD2 TRBJ2-7 TRBV5-6 NA TGTGCCAGCAGCTTAGGACTAGCGGGGGGCTCCTACGAGCAGTACTTC CASSLGLAGGSYEQYF
NA TRBJ1-2 TRBV6-1 NA TGTGCCAGCAGTGAAGGGGCAGACCGGATTGTAGGCTACACCTTC CASSEGADRIVGYTF
NA TRBJ1-1 TRBV27 few TGTGCCAGCAGTTTGGGGCAGCTCACTGAAGCTTTCTTT CASSLGQLTEAFF
NA TRBJ1-1 TRBV30 NA TGTGCCTGGGGGGCCCAAAGGAACACTGAAGCTTTCTTT CAWGAQRNTEAFF
TRBD1 TRBJ1-2 TRBV7-7 NA TGTGCTAGCAGCTTAGCGTGGACAGGGAAATTCTATGGCTACACCTTC CASSLAWTGKFYGYTF
NA TRBJ1-2 TRBV3-1/TRBV3-2 once TGTGCCAGCAGCCCCGGACAGTACAACTATGGCTACACCTTC CASSPGQYNYGYTF
NA TRBJ2-2 TRBV11-2 NA TGTGCCAGCAGCCCTAGCGTGAGGGTGGAGACCGGGGAGCTGTTTTTT CASSPSVRVETGELFF
NA TRBJ2-1 TRBV18 NA TGTGCCAGCTCACCACTGGAGGCTTACAATGAGCAGTTCTTC CASSPLEAYNEQFF
NA TRBJ2-7 TRBV7-8 NA TGTGCCAGCAGCTTATTTAACGAGCAGTACTTC CASSLFNEQYF
TRBD2 TRBJ2-7 TRBV9 NA TGTGCCAGCAGCCCCGGACTAGCGGGGACGTCCTACGAGCAGTACTTC CASSPGLAGTSYEQYF
TRBD1 TRBJ2-7 TRBV29-1 NA TGCAGCGTGGGGGGACAGGGACGCGAGCAGTACTTC CSVGGQGREQYF
NA TRBJ1-5 TRBV30 NA TGTGCCTGGAGTTCAGGACAGCGAAATCAGCCCCAGCATTTT CAWSSGQRNQPQHF
NA TRBJ2-1 TRBV19 NA TGTGCCAGTAGTACCACATGGGACTTCTACAATGAGCAGTTCTTC CASSTTWDFYNEQFF
NA TRBJ2-1 TRBV6-5 NA TGTGCCTCCAGCCAGGGGCGATACAATGAGCAGTTCTTC CASSQGRYNEQFF
TRBD1 TRBJ1-2 TRBV2 NA TGTGCCAGCAGGAGGGACAGGGCCTCTAACTATGGCTACACCTTC CASRRDRASNYGYTF
NA TRBJ2-5 TRBV2 NA TGTGCCAGCAGTGGAATTTCAGGGGATCAAACCCCCGGGTGGGGCGAGACCCAGTACTTC CASSGISGDQTPGWGETQYF
TRBD1 TRBJ2-7 TRBV6-5 NA TGTGCCAGCAGTTATCGGCAGGGGGCCTCCTACGAGCAGTACTTC CASSYRQGASYEQYF
NA TRBJ2-7 TRBV18 NA TGTGCCAGCTCACCAAAGGGGGGGCGCGGGTACGAGCAGTACTTC CASSPKGGRGYEQYF
NA TRBJ2-1 TRBV2 NA TGTGCCAGCAGCTACGGGCCCAGGGACAATGAGCAGTTCTTC CASSYGPRDNEQFF
TRBD1 TRBJ2-2 TRBV18 few TGTGCCAGCTCACCGACAGGGATAAAGAACACCGGGGAGCTGTTTTTT CASSPTGIKNTGELFF
TRBD2 TRBJ2-1 TRBV13 NA TGTGCCAGCAGCTTTTCGGGGGGACTATACGATGAGCAGTTCTTC CASSFSGGLYDEQFF
TRBD1 TRBJ2-1 TRBV7-2 NA TGTGCCAGCAGCTCGGTCAGGGGGGAGCAGTTCTTC CASSSVRGEQFF